This is a list of T cell receptor beta chains from one sample in a study of metastatic and nonmetastatic thyroid tumors. TCRdb reprocessed the PCR reads using MiXCR. The data show roughly 30,000 clones, 25% to 30% seen once. Sequenced material: blood. These TCRs come from a female donor with papillary thyroid cancer or a benign thyroid nodule (not recorded which). Some clones in this sample may be carry-over from other donors' samples. The CDR3 runs from the conserved cysteine through the conserved F or W. Each record gives: clone size, D gene, V gene, J gene, CDR3 protein, CDR3 DNA. The D gene is left open where the match is weak. Clone size is stated in some rows and not others, as once, few, many or a class when expanded.

clone size: few
D gene: TRBD1
V gene: TRBV6-1
J gene: TRBJ2-3
CDR3 protein: CASNHRGPSTDTQYF
CDR3 DNA: TGTGCCAGCAATCACAGGGGACCTAGCACAGATACGCAGTATTTT

clone size: -
D gene: TRBD1
V gene: TRBV4-2
J gene: TRBJ2-7
CDR3 protein: CASSQDWGTGSYEQYF
CDR3 DNA: TGTGCCAGCAGCCAAGACTGGGGGACAGGATCCTACGAGCAGTACTTC

clone size: -
D gene: TRBD2
V gene: TRBV10-1
J gene: TRBJ2-5
CDR3 protein: CASSERASGDQETQYF
CDR3 DNA: TGCGCCAGCAGTGAGCGCGCTAGCGGGGACCAAGAGACCCAGTACTTC

clone size: -
D gene: -
V gene: TRBV11-2
J gene: TRBJ1-2
CDR3 protein: CASSLVDGIGYGYTF
CDR3 DNA: TGTGCCAGCAGCTTAGTCGACGGGATCGGGTATGGCTACACCTTC

clone size: -
D gene: -
V gene: TRBV2
J gene: TRBJ2-3
CDR3 protein: CASSQEDTDTQYF
CDR3 DNA: TGTGCCAGCAGCCAGGAGGACACAGATACGCAGTATTTT

clone size: few
D gene: TRBD1
V gene: TRBV6-5
J gene: TRBJ1-2
CDR3 protein: CASSYSGTANYGYTF
CDR3 DNA: TGTGCCAGCAGTTACTCCGGGACAGCTAACTATGGCTACACCTTC

clone size: -
D gene: TRBD1
V gene: TRBV6-5
J gene: TRBJ1-2
CDR3 protein: CASRLDRGLGYTF
CDR3 DNA: TGTGCCAGCAGATTAGACAGGGGGCTTGGCTACACCTTC

clone size: many
D gene: -
V gene: TRBV11-2
J gene: TRBJ1-5
CDR3 protein: CASSTGNQPQHF
CDR3 DNA: TGTGCCAGCAGCACGGGGAATCAGCCCCAGCATTTT

clone size: few
D gene: -
V gene: TRBV2
J gene: TRBJ1-6
CDR3 protein: CASLRTLNSPLHF
CDR3 DNA: TGTGCCAGCCTACGGACACTAAATTCACCCCTCCACTTT

clone size: once
D gene: -
V gene: TRBV30
J gene: TRBJ2-3
CDR3 protein: CAWSVGGGDTDTQYF
CDR3 DNA: TGTGCCTGGAGTGTAGGTGGGGGTGACACAGATACGCAGTATTTT

clone size: few
D gene: -
V gene: TRBV6-2/TRBV6-3
J gene: TRBJ2-7
CDR3 protein: CASSLGLSEQYF
CDR3 DNA: TGTGCCAGCAGTTTGGGACTCTCCGAGCAGTACTTC

clone size: medium-sized
D gene: TRBD2
V gene: TRBV28
J gene: TRBJ2-1
CDR3 protein: CASSLRTSGIRSYNEQFF
CDR3 DNA: TGTGCCAGCAGTTTAAGGACTAGCGGGATACGCTCCTACAATGAGCAGTTCTTC

clone size: -
D gene: TRBD1
V gene: TRBV11-1
J gene: TRBJ2-1
CDR3 protein: CASSFVTGGEDEQFF
CDR3 DNA: TGTGCCAGCAGCTTCGTGACAGGGGGCGAGGATGAGCAGTTCTTC

clone size: -
D gene: -
V gene: TRBV5-1
J gene: TRBJ2-7
CDR3 protein: CASSTGTGPYEQYF
CDR3 DNA: TGCGCCAGCAGCACGGGGACTGGACCCTACGAGCAGTACTTC

clone size: many
D gene: -
V gene: TRBV2
J gene: TRBJ1-5
CDR3 protein: CASSDRVNQPQHF
CDR3 DNA: TGTGCCAGCAGCGATAGGGTAAATCAGCCCCAGCATTTT

clone size: -
D gene: -
V gene: TRBV6-1
J gene: TRBJ2-1
CDR3 protein: CATQTTAGWNEQFF
CDR3 DNA: TGTGCCACCCAGACCACCGCAGGGTGGAATGAGCAGTTCTTC

clone size: many
D gene: TRBD1
V gene: TRBV9
J gene: TRBJ2-6
CDR3 protein: CASSVTGAAGANVLTF
CDR3 DNA: TGTGCCAGCAGCGTGACAGGGGCGGCAGGGGCCAACGTCCTGACTTTC

clone size: many
D gene: -
V gene: TRBV30
J gene: TRBJ2-3
CDR3 protein: CAWSRLENTDTQYF
CDR3 DNA: TGTGCCTGGAGTAGACTAGAAAACACAGATACGCAGTATTTT

clone size: -
D gene: TRBD1
V gene: TRBV24-1
J gene: TRBJ2-3
CDR3 protein: CATTSGQGSGLKAGTDTQYF
CDR3 DNA: TGTGCCACCACTTCCGGACAGGGTTCGGGTCTGAAGGCTGGCACAGATACGCAGTATTTT

clone size: medium-sized
D gene: TRBD1
V gene: TRBV12-3/TRBV12-4
J gene: TRBJ1-6
CDR3 protein: CASKGQENSPLHF
CDR3 DNA: TGTGCCAGCAAGGGACAGGAGAATTCACCCCTCCACTTT

clone size: -
D gene: TRBD2
V gene: TRBV20-1
J gene: TRBJ2-1
CDR3 protein: CSAGAGSSEQFF
CDR3 DNA: TGCAGTGCAGGAGCGGGATCATCTGAGCAGTTCTTC

clone size: -
D gene: -
V gene: TRBV11-2
J gene: TRBJ1-4
CDR3 protein: CASSYGGLGEKLFF
CDR3 DNA: TGTGCCAGCAGCTATGGGGGGCTTGGGGAAAAACTGTTTTTT

clone size: few
D gene: -
V gene: TRBV6-1
J gene: TRBJ1-2
CDR3 protein: CASSRGRIYGYTF
CDR3 DNA: TGTGCCAGCAGCAGAGGACGGATCTATGGCTACACCTTC

clone size: many
D gene: -
V gene: TRBV11-3
J gene: TRBJ2-1
CDR3 protein: CASSLFSGNEQFF
CDR3 DNA: TGTGCCAGCAGCTTATTTAGTGGCAATGAGCAGTTCTTC

clone size: -
D gene: TRBD1
V gene: TRBV20-1
J gene: TRBJ2-7
CDR3 protein: CREESRDRGCEQYF
CDR3 DNA: TGCAGGGAAGAGTCCCGGGACAGGGGCTGCGAGCAGTACTTC

clone size: few
D gene: TRBD1
V gene: TRBV24-1
J gene: TRBJ2-2
CDR3 protein: CATAGTGTTGELFF
CDR3 DNA: TGTGCCACGGCAGGGACAGGGACCACCGGGGAGCTGTTTTTT

clone size: once
D gene: -
V gene: TRBV27
J gene: TRBJ2-2
CDR3 protein: CASNRRQGGTGELFF
CDR3 DNA: TGTGCCAGCAACCGCCGGCAGGGAGGCACCGGGGAGCTGTTTTTT

clone size: -
D gene: TRBD2
V gene: TRBV19
J gene: TRBJ2-5
CDR3 protein: CASSISGLAGFQETQYF
CDR3 DNA: TGTGCCAGTAGTATCAGCGGACTAGCGGGGTTCCAAGAGACCCAGTACTTC

clone size: medium-sized
D gene: -
V gene: TRBV28
J gene: TRBJ1-3
CDR3 protein: CASSLWKGSGNTIYF
CDR3 DNA: TGTGCCAGCAGTTTATGGAAGGGCTCTGGAAACACCATATATTTT

clone size: few
D gene: TRBD2
V gene: TRBV6-4
J gene: TRBJ2-2
CDR3 protein: CASSDGGLGTVTGELFF
CDR3 DNA: TGTGCCAGCAGTGACGGGGGACTAGGGACGGTCACCGGGGAGCTGTTTTTT

clone size: -
D gene: -
V gene: TRBV7-2
J gene: TRBJ1-4
CDR3 protein: CASSLSAGTGEKLFF
CDR3 DNA: TGTGCCAGCAGCTTATCCGCCGGGACCGGAGAAAAACTGTTTTTT

clone size: -
D gene: -
V gene: TRBV13
J gene: TRBJ1-1
CDR3 protein: CASTHSGEWDNTEAFF
CDR3 DNA: TGTGCCAGCACCCACTCGGGGGAGTGGGACAACACTGAAGCTTTCTTT

clone size: few
D gene: -
V gene: TRBV6-4
J gene: TRBJ2-2
CDR3 protein: CASSGGTDTGELFF
CDR3 DNA: TGTGCCAGCAGTGGGGGAACGGACACCGGGGAGCTGTTTTTT